This entry features one T cell receptor (beta chain) sequence. Its target is not known. The germline CDR1 and CDR2 sequences are MGHDK and SYGVNS. The CDR3 runs to 13 residues. V gave up 3 bases and J gave up 9 bases; unmatched junction bases: 5. This sample is part of a study of CD8 T cells in ankylosing spondylitis. Findings of the study overall: As for the disease-linked clones, they showed a CD8+ phenotype and occurred at relatively low frequencies in peripheral blood. Reportedly, significant enrichment of disease-linked clones occurred in matched ankylosing spondylitis synovial fluid. Seven to nine highly homologous variants formed a TCR beta motif that appeared characteristic of ankylosing spondylitis blood.

TCRdb reprocessed the 5' RACE reads via MiXCR and lists one record per CDR3 protein. Here the sample spans some 450,000 distinct CDR3 sequences, about 15% being singletons. This TCR came from a male donor with ankylosing spondylitis. The gene calls are TRBV25-1 and TRBJ2-1, with 7 bases identical to TRBD1. The specimen was blood, either unsorted or a sorted T cell fraction (not recorded which). The CDR3 reads CASSDLQGTEQFF. In DNA form, the CDR3 reads TGTGCCAGCAGTGACCTACAGGGGACTGAGCAGTTCTTC.